These 3 T cell receptor beta chains were all obtained from the same sample, sequenced in a study of long-term antiretroviral therapy in people with HIV. Running of the v3.0 immunoSEQ assay took place at survey level. Sequencing used immunoSEQ multiplex PCR; TCRdb keeps in-frame clones, though not all of them. The sample contains around 17,000 clones, over 60% of which appear only once. The specimen was unsorted PBMCs, collected around 2.4 years before starting antiretroviral therapy. The receptors derive from a woman in her 50s with HIV.

The gene calls are TRBV14 and TRBJ2-7; D may be TRBD1 (6 bases). V dropped 0 bases and J dropped 7 bases, with 19 bases sitting between them. The CDR3 consists of 16 residues. Germline V CDR1 and CDR2: SGHDN, FVKESK. CDR3: CASSQDRGSPRGEQYF. The CDR3 DNA reads TGTGCCAGCAGCCAAGATCGGGGCAGCCCGAGGGGGGAGCAGTACTTC.

J is TRBJ2-1 and V is TRBV2, with 8 nucleotides matching TRBD2. J gave up 5 bases and V 2 bases, and 2 bases lay outside the gene matches. The CDR3 covers 14 residues. The germline gives CDR1 SNHLY, CDR2 FYNNEI. The CDR3 sequence is CASSEQLADNEQFF. CDR3 sequence (DNA): TGTGCCAGCAGTGAACAACTAGCGGACAATGAGCAGTTCTTC.

The J gene is TRBJ1-5, the V gene TRBV6-1, with TRBD1 as a possible D gene (5 bases). The length of the CDR3 is 13 residues. CDR1 and CDR2 from the germline V gene are MNHNS and SASEGT. V lost 8 bases, J lost 5 bases, and 13 bases lay in between. CDR3 in DNA: TGTGCCAGCTCGGCAGGGCGCGATCAGCCCCAGCATTTT. Protein product: CASSAGRDQPQHF.